The next 18 T cell receptor beta chains were all read from a single sample in a study of OX40 agonist ivuxolimab in advanced cancers. Libraries were prepared by immunoSEQ multiplex PCR; TCRdb keeps only in-frame clonotypes and omits some of them. The table has around 10,000 clones, roughly nine tenths seen once. The sequences come from CD4+ or CD8+ T cells sorted from blood, collected in a trial of the OX40 agonist ivuxolimab. The receptors stem from an adult with an advanced solid tumor such as melanoma, head and neck, liver or kidney cancer.

This chain uses TRBV7-2 with TRBJ1-3; no clear D. This CDR3 is 15 amino acids long. The germline V and J ends were trimmed by 5 bases and 0 bases, with 11 bases remaining between them. Germline CDR1 and CDR2: SGHTA and FQGNSA. The CDR3 sequence: CASSVDVNSGNTIYF. The CDR3 region has the DNA TGTGCCAGCAGCGTAGACGTAAACTCTGGAAACACCATATATTTT.

V usage is TRBV4-2 and J usage is TRBJ1-6; D not certain. The CDR3 contains 13 residues. Germline CDR1 LGHNA, CDR2 YNFKEQ. V lost 0 bases and J lost 7, with 4 bases in between. As DNA, the CDR3 is TGTGCCAGCAGCCAAGATGCCAATTCACCCCTCCACTTT. Protein product: CASSQDANSPLHF.

This chain links TRBV19 with TRBJ1-1, with D possibly matching TRBD1 (5 bases). This CDR3 has 15 residues. The V gene's germline CDR1 is LNHDA and CDR2 SQIVND (reference sequence). Trimming left V 2 bases short and J 1 base short, with 11 bases between. CDR3 coding DNA: TGTGCCAGTAGTATAATCGGGAGGGGGAACACTGAAGCTTTCTTT. It is translated as CASSIIGRGNTEAFF.

This clone is a singleton in its sample. The chain joins TRBV5-6 to TRBJ2-7; 10 bases agree with TRBD1. CDR1 is SGHDT and CDR2 is YYEEEE in the germline V gene. J lost 6 bases, V lost 4 bases, and 4 bases had no gene match. The CDR3 extends over 13 amino acids. The CDR3 nucleotides read TGTGCCAGCAGCCGGGACAGGGGTCCCGAGCAGTACTTC. Translation: CASSRDRGPEQYF.

This chain connects TRBV7-9 to TRBJ2-1, with 15 bases lining up with TRBD2. The CDR3 is 16 residues long. J lost 9 bases, V lost 5 bases, and 8 bases had no gene match. The germline CDR1 and CDR2 sequences are SEHNR and FQNEAQ (reference sequence). The CDR3 loop reads CASSPRTSGGAGEQFF. The CDR3 DNA follows: TGTGCCAGCAGCCCCAGGACTAGCGGGGGGGCAGGTGAGCAGTTCTTC.

The chain has TRBV9 and TRBJ2-1; tentative D call: TRBD1 (6 bases). CDR1 is SGDLS, CDR2 YYNGEE, per germline. The CDR3 covers 14 residues. The V gene lost 4 bases and the J gene lost 3 bases, with 11 bases spanning the gap. CDR3 sequence reads: CASSSGTYYNEQFF. CDR3 DNA: TGTGCCAGCAGCTCAGGGACATACTACAATGAGCAGTTCTTC. Based on the CDR3 plus reference TRBV9 and TRBJ2-1, the full variable domain is DSGVTQTPKHLITATGQRVTLRCSPRSGDLSVYWYQQSLDQGLQFLIQYYNGEERAKGNILERFSAQQFPDLHSELNLSSLELGDSALYFCASSSGTYYNEQFFGPGTRLTVL.

V gene TRBV29-1 combines with J gene TRBJ1-2; weak D call: TRBD1 (5 bases). Germline V gene data show CDR1 as SQVTM and CDR2 as ANQGSEA. V lost 1 base and J 0 bases, leaving 12 bases between the germline ends. The CDR3 consists of 15 residues. CDR3 region: CSVEGWDGTNYGYTF. As DNA, the CDR3 is TGCAGCGTTGAAGGGTGGGACGGCACTAACTATGGCTACACCTTC.

This clone was picked up one time. The chain employs TRBV28 and TRBJ1-2; a weak D match, TRBD1 (5 bases). V dropped 7 bases and J dropped 5 bases, with 8 bases sitting between them. The CDR3 is 11 amino acids. Germline V gene lookup returns CDR1 MDHEN and CDR2 SYDVKM. The CDR3 region has the DNA TGTGCCAGCACCCCAGGGTATGGCTACACCTTC. Amino acid sequence: CASTPGYGYTF.

This chain uses TRBV29-1 with TRBJ2-3; weak D call: TRBD2 (6 bases). The CDR3 runs 14 residues. Germline V gene sequence: CDR1 SQVTM, CDR2 ANQGSEA. V dropped 1 base and J dropped 2 bases, with 10 bases sitting between them. Here the CDR3 DNA reads TGCAGCGTTGAAGTGCGGGGATACACAGATACGCAGTATTTT. It is translated as CSVEVRGYTDTQYF.

This clone was seen only once. The V and J genes are TRBV7-8 and TRBJ2-3; 9 bases are shared with TRBD2. V lost 4 bases to trimming and J lost 6 bases; unmatched junction nucleotides: 5. Germline V gene lookup returns CDR1 SGHVS and CDR2 FQNEAQ. The CDR3 length is 14 residues. CDR3 residues: CASSSGLAGDTQYF. CDR3 sequence (DNA): TGTGCCAGCAGCTCGGGACTAGCAGGGGATACGCAGTATTTT.

The chain is built from TRBV11-2 and TRBJ2-7, with TRBD1 as a possible D gene (6 bases). The CDR3 is 15 amino acids. Trimming removed 10 bases at V and 0 bases at J, with 19 bases between. CDR1 and CDR2 (germline): SGHAT, FQNNGV. Here the CDR3 reads CATQLSWDTSYEQYF. Here the CDR3 DNA reads TGTGCCACCCAGCTTTCGTGGGACACCTCCTACGAGCAGTACTTC.

The CDR3 protein is CASSLERQTYEQYF. The CDR3 coding sequence is TGTGCCAGCAGCTTGGAGAGGCAGACCTACGAGCAGTACTTC. The chain couples TRBV5-4 to TRBJ2-7, with no clear D. From germline, CDR1 is SGHNT and CDR2 YYREEE (reference sequence). The germline V and J ends were trimmed by 0 bases and 2 bases, with 9 bases remaining between them. The CDR3 covers 14 residues.

The genes are TRBV19 and TRBJ2-1; D is perhaps TRBD2 (7 bases). This CDR3 has 17 amino acids. The germline gives CDR1 LNHDA, CDR2 SQIVND (reference sequence). V lost 3 bases and J lost 4, with 19 bases in between. Here the CDR3 DNA reads TGTGCCAGTAGTATTGAACGGGGGGCCCACAAATACAATGAGCAGTTCTTC. Translating gives CASSIERGAHKYNEQFF.

This clone appeared a few times. The chain carries TRBV27 and TRBJ2-7, with 11 bases fitting TRBD2. This CDR3 spans 14 amino acids. V was pared by 2 bases and J by 6 bases, with 3 bases of the junction left unmatched. The germline V gene encodes CDR1 MNHEY and CDR2 SMNVEV (reference sequence). For the CDR3, the DNA is TGTGCCAGCAGTTTAGGACTAGCGGGTGTCGAGCAGTACTTC. It translates to CASSLGLAGVEQYF.

The chain recombines TRBV9 with TRBJ2-2; TRBD2 agrees at 14 bases. The CDR3 has 21 residues. J was trimmed by 5 bases and V by 4 bases; bases with no gene match: 19. In germline, CDR1 is SGDLS, CDR2 YYNGEE. In DNA form, the CDR3 reads TGTGCCAGCAGCACTTTTACCGGGACTAGCGGGGGCCAGAGTATGACCGGGGAGCTGTTTTTT. Its protein is CASSTFTGTSGGQSMTGELFF. Combining the CDR3 with reference TRBV9 and TRBJ2-2 gives the whole variable domain DSGVTQTPKHLITATGQRVTLRCSPRSGDLSVYWYQQSLDQGLQFLIQYYNGEERAKGNILERFSAQQFPDLHSELNLSSLELGDSALYFCASSTFTGTSGGQSMTGELFFGEGSRLTVL.

The chain employs TRBV28 and TRBJ1-5; possibly TRBD1 for D (5 bases). The CDR3 extends over 15 amino acids. Germline values: CDR1 MDHEN, CDR2 SYDVKM. Trimming took 6 bases from V and 1 from J, leaving 13 bases between them. The CDR3 loop is CASRGGETSNQPQHF. CDR3 bases: TGTGCCAGCAGGGGGGGAGAGACAAGCAATCAGCCCCAGCATTTT.

This chain links TRBV5-1 with TRBJ2-2; D may be TRBD1 or TRBD2 (5 bases each). The CDR3 extends over 15 amino acids. Trimming left V 1 base short and J 5 bases short, with 12 bases between. Germline assignment: CDR1 SGHRS and CDR2 YFSETQ. Here the CDR3 DNA reads TGCGCCAGCAGCTTGCGGGGCGGGCGGACCGGGGAGCTGTTTTTT. Its translation is CASSLRGGRTGELFF. Full variable domain (remainder filled in from reference TRBV5-1 and TRBJ2-2): KAGVTQTPRYLIKTRGQQVTLSCSPISGHRSVSWYQQTPGQGLQFLFEYFSETQRNKGNFPGRFSGRQFSNSRSEMNVSTLELGDSALYLCASSLRGGRTGELFFGEGSRLTVL.

This rearrangement joins TRBV4-1 to TRBJ2-7; D unresolved. There are 14 residues in the CDR3. In germline, CDR1 is MGHRA, CDR2 YSYEKL. The V gene lost 1 base and the J gene lost 0 bases, with 7 bases spanning the gap. CDR3 bases: TGCGCCAGCAGCCAAGGTCAGAGCTCCTACGAGCAGTACTTC. It yields the protein CASSQGQSSYEQYF.